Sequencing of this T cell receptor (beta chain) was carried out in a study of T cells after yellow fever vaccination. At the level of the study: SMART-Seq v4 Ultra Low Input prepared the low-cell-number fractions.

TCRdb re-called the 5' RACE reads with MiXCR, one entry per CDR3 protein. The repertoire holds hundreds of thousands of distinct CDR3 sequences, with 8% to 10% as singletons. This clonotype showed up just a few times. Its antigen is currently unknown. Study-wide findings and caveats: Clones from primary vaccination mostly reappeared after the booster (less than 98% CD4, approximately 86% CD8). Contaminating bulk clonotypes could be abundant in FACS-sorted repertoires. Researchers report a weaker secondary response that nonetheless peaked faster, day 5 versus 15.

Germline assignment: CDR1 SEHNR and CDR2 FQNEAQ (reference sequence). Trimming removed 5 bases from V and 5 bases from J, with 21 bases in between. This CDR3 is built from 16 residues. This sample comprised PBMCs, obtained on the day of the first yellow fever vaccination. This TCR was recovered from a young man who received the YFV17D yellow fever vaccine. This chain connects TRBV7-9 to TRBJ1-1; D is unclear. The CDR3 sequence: CASSEHRQRARTEAFF. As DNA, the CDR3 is TGTGCCAGCAGCGAACATCGTCAGAGGGCGCGGACTGAAGCTTTCTTT. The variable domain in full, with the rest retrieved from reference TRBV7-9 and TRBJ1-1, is DTGVSQNPRHKITKRGQNVTFRCDPISEHNRLYWYRQTLGQGPEFLTYFQNEAQLEKSRLLSDRFSAERPKGSFSTLEIQRTEQGDSAMYLCASSEHRQRARTEAFFGQGTRLTVV.